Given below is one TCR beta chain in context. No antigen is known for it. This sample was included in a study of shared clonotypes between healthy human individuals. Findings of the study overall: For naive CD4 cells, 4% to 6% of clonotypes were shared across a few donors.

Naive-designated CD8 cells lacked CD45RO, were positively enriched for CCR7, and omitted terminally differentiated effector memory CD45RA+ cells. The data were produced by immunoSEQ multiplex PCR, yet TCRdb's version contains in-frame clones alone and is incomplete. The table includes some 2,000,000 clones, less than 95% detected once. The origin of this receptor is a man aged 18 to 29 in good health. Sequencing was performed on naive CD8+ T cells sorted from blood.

CDR3 in amino acids: CASSSKTALSYEQYF. Here the CDR3 DNA reads TGTGCCAGCAGCTCTAAGACAGCACTATCCTACGAGCAGTACTTC. This chain joins TRBV11-2 and TRBJ2-7; D is possibly TRBD1 (5 bases). Germline V gene lookup returns CDR1 SGHAT and CDR2 FQNNGV. Deletions cut 4 bases from V and 1 base from J, with 14 bases between. CDR3 length: 15 amino acids.